This T cell receptor beta chain is drawn from a study of blood T cells in healthy people across ages. Study outcomes and limitations: It was not possible, with unsorted PBMCs, to conclusively compare naive and antigen-experienced cells. Investigators treated diversity estimates from one million T cells as underestimates.

Concerning this clonotype itself: Antigen unknown.

Caucasian individuals from Russia who were healthy and aged roughly 6 to 95 acted as donors. The CDR3 totals 12 residues. The germline V gene has CDR1 DFQATT and CDR2 SNEGSKA (reference sequence). Trimming took off 4 bases at V and 7 bases at J, with 8 bases between the two ends. With a J-beta primer mix and a sample-barcoded 5' primer, a second PCR ran about 7 to 12 cycles. Every cDNA molecule carried a tag from a template-switch adaptor bearing 12 random nucleotides. MiXCR, run by TCRdb on the 5' RACE reads, gives a single entry per CDR3 protein. The sample carries 1,800,000 or so distinct CDR3 sequences, about 39% recorded once.

The sequence was collected from a human donor in good health. The sample was blood. The gene calls are TRBV20-1 and TRBJ1-6; D unresolved. The CDR3 DNA reads TGCAGTGCTAAGGGATCAAATTCACCCCTCCACTTT. This translates into CSAKGSNSPLHF.